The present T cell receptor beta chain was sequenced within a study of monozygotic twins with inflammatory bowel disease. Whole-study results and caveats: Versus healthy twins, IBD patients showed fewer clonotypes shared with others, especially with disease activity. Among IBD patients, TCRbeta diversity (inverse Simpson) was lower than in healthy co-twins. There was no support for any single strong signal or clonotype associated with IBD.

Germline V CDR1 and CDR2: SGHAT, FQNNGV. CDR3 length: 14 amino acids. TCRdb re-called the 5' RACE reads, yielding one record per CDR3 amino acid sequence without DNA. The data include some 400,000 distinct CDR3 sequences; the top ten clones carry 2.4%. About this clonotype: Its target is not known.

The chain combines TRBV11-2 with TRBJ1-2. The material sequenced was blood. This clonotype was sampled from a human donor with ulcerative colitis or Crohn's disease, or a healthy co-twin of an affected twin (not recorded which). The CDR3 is CASSTRQGIEGVTF.